This section outlines one T cell receptor (beta chain) sequence together with its context. V was clipped by 4 bases and J by 1 base; unmatched bases: 6. The CDR3 covers 16 residues. Germline V gene lookup returns CDR1 MNHEY and CDR2 SVGAGI. The data originate from a study of blood T cell repertoires in COVID-19. The method was immunoSEQ multiplex PCR; TCRdb's version includes in-frame clones alone and lacks a portion of them. Here the sample spans under 300,000 clones, about 89% being singletons. Ages ranged from about 18 to 89 years, with residence in under 25 US areas. Cohort allocation depended upon clinical history that participants reported. Recovery meant two consecutive negative NP/OP PCR tests, professional clearance, or resolved symptoms.

The chain links TRBV6-5 to TRBJ1-1; 10 bases line up with TRBD1. The sample taken for sequencing was PBMCs or T cells enriched from blood (not recorded which). The clonotype comes from a woman between 18 and 29 years old who had recovered from COVID-19. The CDR3 sequence is CASSSGTGVGNTEAFF. CDR3 in DNA: TGTGCCAGCAGTTCCGGGACAGGGGTAGGGAACACTGAAGCTTTCTTT.